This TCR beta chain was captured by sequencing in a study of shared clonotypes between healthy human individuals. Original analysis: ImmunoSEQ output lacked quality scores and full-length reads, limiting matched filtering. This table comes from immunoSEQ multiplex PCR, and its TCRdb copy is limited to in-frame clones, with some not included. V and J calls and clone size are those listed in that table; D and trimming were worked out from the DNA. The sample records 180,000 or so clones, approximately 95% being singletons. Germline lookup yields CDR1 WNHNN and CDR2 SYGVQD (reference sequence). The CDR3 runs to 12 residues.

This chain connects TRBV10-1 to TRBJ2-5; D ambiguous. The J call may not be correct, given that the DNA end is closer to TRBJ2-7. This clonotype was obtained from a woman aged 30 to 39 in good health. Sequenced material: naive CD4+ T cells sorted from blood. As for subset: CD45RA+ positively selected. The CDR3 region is CATRSGVGEQYF. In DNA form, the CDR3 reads TGCGCCACCCGTAGTGGTGTGGGCGAGCAGTACTTC.